The clone carrying this TCR beta chain has a count of ten or more. What it binds is not known. Germline V lookup: CDR1 MNHEY, CDR2 SMNVEV (reference sequence). Trimming took 2 bases from V and 1 from J, leaving 8 bases between them. There are 14 residues in the CDR3. The record originates from a study of T cells after yellow fever vaccination. Study-level points and caveats: By day 5 rather than day 15, the secondary response had peaked, though it was weaker. The study re-detected most primary-vaccination clones after the booster (about 96% CD4, 85% to 90% CD8). Clonotypes found in both CD4 and CD8 compartments made up a small share.

5'RACE template switching produced TCR cDNA carrying a universal primer site and UMIs. TCRdb passed the 5' RACE reads through MiXCR, listing each CDR3 protein once. Counted here are roughly 74,000 distinct CDR3 sequences, 7.1% occurring once; the ten biggest clones make up about 33%. The V and J genes are TRBV27 and TRBJ1-1; TRBD1 might be the D (6 bases). Sequenced here: CD8+ T cells sorted from PBMCs, sampled less than 6 days after the first yellow fever vaccination. The TCR sequence derives from a man between 18 and 35 years old who received the YFV17D yellow fever vaccine. The CDR3 here is CASSLAGANTEAFF. The CDR3 DNA reads as TGTGCCAGCAGTTTAGCAGGGGCGAACACTGAAGCTTTCTTT.